This TCR beta chain was recovered during a study of control samples from healthy donors and cancer patients. The CDR3 runs 16 residues. J was trimmed by 7 bases and V by 5 bases; bases with no gene match: 12. Germline CDR1 and CDR2: SGHRS and YFSETQ. Method: immunoSEQ multiplex PCR; TCRdb's copy keeps in-frame clones and lacks some. This sample carries around 180,000 clones, about 86% of them seen once, and the ten largest clones take approximately 4.9%. The source of this sequence is a woman aged 25 to 39 in good health. Sequencing was carried out using blood. The chain links TRBV5-1 to TRBJ2-1; TRBD2 aligns across 10 bases. The CDR3 bases are TGCGCCAGCAGGGGTCTAGCGGGGGAACCTTTGAATGAGCAGTTCTTC. Translated: CASRGLAGEPLNEQFF.